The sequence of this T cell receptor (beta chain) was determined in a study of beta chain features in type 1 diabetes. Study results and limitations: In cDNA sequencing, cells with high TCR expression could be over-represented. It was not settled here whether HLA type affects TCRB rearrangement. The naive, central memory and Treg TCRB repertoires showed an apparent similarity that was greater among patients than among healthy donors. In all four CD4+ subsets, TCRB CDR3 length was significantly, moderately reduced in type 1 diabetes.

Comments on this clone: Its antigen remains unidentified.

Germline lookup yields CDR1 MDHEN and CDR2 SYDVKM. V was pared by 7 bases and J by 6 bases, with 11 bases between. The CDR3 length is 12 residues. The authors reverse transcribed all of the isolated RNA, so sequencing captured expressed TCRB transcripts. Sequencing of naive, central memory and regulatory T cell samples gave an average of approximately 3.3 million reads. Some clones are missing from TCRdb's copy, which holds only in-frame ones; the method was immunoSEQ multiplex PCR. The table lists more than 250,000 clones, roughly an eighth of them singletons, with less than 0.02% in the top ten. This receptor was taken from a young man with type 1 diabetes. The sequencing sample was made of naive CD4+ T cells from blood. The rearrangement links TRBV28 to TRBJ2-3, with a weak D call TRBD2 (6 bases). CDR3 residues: CASTGLPDTQYF. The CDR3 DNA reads TGTGCCAGCACGGGACTTCCTGATACGCAGTATTTT.